Below are 15 T cell receptor beta chains sequenced from a single sample in a study of T cells in Graves' hyperthyroidism and ophthalmopathy. The source material, RNA transcripts, was used to amplify TCR beta CDR3 regions. The study used the HTBI primer set for a first-round RT-PCR of the TCR CDR3. Using its own MiXCR run on the multiplex PCR reads, TCRdb lists one record per CDR3 protein. The table shows roughly 740,000 distinct CDR3 sequences, with about 16% occurring only once. The sequencing input was blood. Receptors originate from a man aged 18 to 29 with Graves' hyperthyroidism.

The rearrangement uses TRBV20-1 and TRBJ2-3, with a tentative D call TRBD1 (6 bases). V was shortened by 4 bases and J by 5 bases, with 16 bases between the two germline ends. This CDR3 region has 14 residues. In germline, CDR1 is DFQATT, CDR2 SNEGSKA (reference sequence). CDR3 DNA sequence: TGCAGTGCTATCCGCAGGACAGTTGAAGATACGCAGTATTTT. This encodes CSAIRRTVEDTQYF.

This clonotype was seen only a few times. The CDR3 does not close with the conserved phenylalanine or tryptophan, likely indicating a read error. The V and J genes are TRBV6-4 and TRBJ2-7; 8 positions agree with TRBD1. Germline V CDR1 and CDR2: MRHNA, SNTAGT. CDR3 length equals 14 residues. Trimming removed 5 bases from V and 2 bases from J; junction bases left unmatched: 5. CDR3 region: CASSIGQGTYEQYL. The CDR3 bases are TGTGCCAGCAGTATAGGACAGGGTACCTACGAGCAGTACCTC.

There are many counts of this clonotype. The chain carries TRBV10-3 and TRBJ1-2; unclear D gene. The CDR3 contains 15 residues. Trimming took off 0 bases at V and 2 bases at J, with 10 bases between the two ends. Germline CDR1 and CDR2: ENHRY and SYGVKD. CDR3 residues: CAISESLEKNYGYTF. The CDR3 nucleotides read TGTGCCATCAGTGAGTCCCTAGAGAAAAACTATGGCTACACCTTC.

There are many counts of this clonotype. The chain carries TRBV15 and TRBJ1-1; TRBD1 matches at 9 bases. With 0 bases clipped from V and 5 bases from J, the junction kept 1 base outside the gene matches. Germline CDR1 LNHNV, CDR2 YYDKDF (reference sequence). CDR3 size: 14 residues. CDR3 region: CATSRETGGTEAFF. In nucleotides, the CDR3 is TGTGCCACCAGCAGAGAGACAGGGGGAACTGAAGCTTTCTTT.

This clonotype has at least ten counts. The V gene is TRBV2, the J gene TRBJ1-5; 12 bases map to TRBD1. The CDR3 runs to 17 residues. Germline assignment: CDR1 SNHLY and CDR2 FYNNEI. V lost 3 bases and J lost 0; bases outside the gene matches: 3. CDR3 DNA sequence: TGTGCCAGCAGTGAGGGGACAGGGGGCCCTAGCAATCAGCCCCAGCATTTT. This sequence encodes CASSEGTGGPSNQPQHF.

V gene TRBV6-2 or TRBV6-3 combines with J gene TRBJ2-1; 15 nucleotides line up with TRBD2. V was clipped by 0 bases and J by 2 bases; unmatched bases: 2. Germline-derived CDR1 and CDR2 are MNHEY and SVGEGT. The CDR3 loop spans 18 amino acids. CDR3 bases: TGTGCCAGCAGTTACTCCGGACTAGCGGGAGGGACCTACAATGAGCAGTTCTTC. Residues: CASSYSGLAGGTYNEQFF.

A few counts support this clonotype. A much larger clone sits a single nucleotide away, making a read error possible. This chain connects TRBV15 to TRBJ2-7; no definite D call. The CDR3 consists of 16 residues. CDR1 and CDR2 (germline): LNHNV, YYDKDF (reference sequence). V was cut by 0 bases and J by 5 bases, with 17 bases left in between. CDR3 loop: CATSRDWVGHGHEQYF. The CDR3 DNA sequence: TGTGCCACCAGCAGAGATTGGGTCGGCCACGGCCACGAGCAGTACTTC.

As regards this clonotype: This may stem from a read error, because a much larger clone lies one nucleotide away. The J gene is TRBJ2-1, the V gene TRBV6-2 or TRBV6-3; D possibly corresponds to TRBD2 (5 bases). V was clipped by 7 bases and J by 6 bases, with 16 bases between them. CDR3 length equals 14 residues. Germline V gene sequence: CDR1 MNHEY, CDR2 SVGEGT. The CDR3 reads CASTNGVPSNEQFF. As DNA, the CDR3 is TGTGCCAGCACCAACGGGGTCCCTTCCAATGAGCAGTTCTTC.

This clonotype has just a few counts. The rearrangement uses TRBV28 and TRBJ2-1; TRBD2 is a possible D gene (6 bases). Trimming cost V 6 bases and J 5 bases, with 17 bases left between them. The germline V gene has CDR1 MDHEN and CDR2 SYDVKM. CDR3 length: 15 residues. CDR3 residues: CASSLRLVVHNEQFF. Here the CDR3 DNA reads TGTGCCAGCAGCCTCCGACTAGTCGTCCACAATGAGCAGTTCTTC.

Many counts were recorded for this clonotype. The V gene is TRBV11-2, the J gene TRBJ2-3; no firm D call. The CDR3 has 14 residues. The germline gives CDR1 SGHAT, CDR2 FQNNGV. V was cut by 3 bases and J by 6 bases, with 13 bases left in between. CDR3 in amino acids: CASSLSPGWDTQYF. CDR3 nucleotide sequence: TGTGCCAGCAGCTTGTCCCCGGGCTGGGATACGCAGTATTTT. The full variable domain, with the rest looked up from reference TRBV11-2 and TRBJ2-3, is EAGVAQSPRYKIIEKRQSVAFWCNPISGHATLYWYQQILGQGPKLLIQFQNNGVVDDSQLPKDRFSAERLKGVDSTLKIQPAKLEDSAVYLCASSLSPGWDTQYFGPGTRLTVL.

There are a few counts of this clonotype. The rearrangement uses TRBV28 and TRBJ2-1; TRBD1 matches at 12 bases. V dropped 6 bases and J dropped 8; count of bases not matched to a gene: 5. This CDR3 contains 14 residues. Germline CDR1 reads MDHEN; CDR2 reads SYDVKM. This chain's CDR3 is CASRPGTGGYEQFF. CDR3 coding DNA: TGTGCCAGCAGGCCCGGGACAGGGGGCTATGAGCAGTTCTTC.

This clonotype was seen a few times. The CDR3 nucleotides read TGCGCCAGCACGGGGGCCAGCGAGACCCAGTACTTC. Its protein is CASTGASETQYF. This rearrangement joins TRBV5-1 to TRBJ2-5; D possibly uses TRBD1 or TRBD2 (6 bases each). Germline values: CDR1 SGHRS, CDR2 YFSETQ. V was clipped by 6 bases and J by 5 bases, with 11 bases between them. The CDR3 spans 12 residues. Full variable domain (outside the CDR3, taken from reference TRBV5-1 and TRBJ2-5): KAGVTQTPRYLIKTRGQQVTLSCSPISGHRSVSWYQQTPGQGLQFLFEYFSETQRNKGNFPGRFSGRQFSNSRSEMNVSTLELGDSALYLCASTGASETQYFGPGTRLLVL.

This clonotype was found many times. The rearrangement links TRBV28 to TRBJ1-2; 7 positions agree with TRBD1. The CDR3 is made up of 18 amino acids. With V trimmed by 4 bases and J by 1 base, 15 bases remained unmatched. The germline CDR1 and CDR2 sequences are MDHEN and SYDVKM. The CDR3 region has the DNA TGTGCCAGCAGTTCCGTCGGACAGGCCCCTTCTCGTAACTATGGCTACACCTTC. It yields the protein CASSSVGQAPSRNYGYTF.

This clonotype was counted ten times or more. V usage is TRBV7-9 and J usage is TRBJ2-3; unclear D gene. The CDR3 runs 13 residues. The germline V gene has CDR1 SEHNR and CDR2 FQNEAQ (reference sequence). The V end was cut by 5 bases, the J end by 5 bases, with 11 bases between. This CDR3 is CASSKSLGDTQYF. CDR3 nucleotide sequence: TGTGCCAGCAGCAAATCCCTGGGAGATACGCAGTATTTT. Supplemented by reference TRBV7-9 and TRBJ2-3, the full variable domain reads DTGVSQNPRHKITKRGQNVTFRCDPISEHNRLYWYRQTLGQGPEFLTYFQNEAQLEKSRLLSDRFSAERPKGSFSTLEIQRTEQGDSAMYLCASSKSLGDTQYFGPGTRLTVL.

This clonotype was recorded many times. The chain has TRBV28 and TRBJ2-7, with D perhaps assigned TRBD1 or TRBD2 (5 bases each). V was cut by 2 bases and J by 6 bases, with 14 bases left in between. Germline loops: CDR1 MDHEN, CDR2 SYDVKM. This CDR3 comprises 14 residues. The CDR3 bases are TGTGCCAGCAGTTTAAGGGGAGCTGAGGGCGAGCAGTACTTC. Translation: CASSLRGAEGEQYF.